The T cell receptor (beta chain) described here comes from a study of T cells in Graves' hyperthyroidism and ophthalmopathy. The CDR3 covers 15 residues. The V and J ends lost 4 bases and 5 bases respectively, with 17 bases between them. CDR1 is LGHDT, CDR2 YNNKEL, per germline (reference sequence). This clonotype occurred many times. Amplification of TCR beta CDR3 regions used RNA as the template. A first-round RT-PCR of the TCR CDR3 used the HTBI primer set. From the multiplex PCR reads, TCRdb called clonotypes with MiXCR, one entry per CDR3 protein. The table includes over 200,000 distinct CDR3 sequences, roughly 14% detected once.

The chain links TRBV3-1 to TRBJ1-2; tentatively, D is TRBD1 (5 bases). Sample: blood. This TCR was sampled from a woman in her thirties or forties with Graves' hyperthyroidism that later progressed to Graves' ophthalmopathy. CDR3 residues: CASSPPSPPGYGYTF. CDR3 in DNA: TGTGCCAGCAGCCCACCGTCCCCCCCAGGGTATGGCTACACCTTC.